This T cell receptor (beta chain) was obtained from a study of shared clonotypes between healthy human individuals. The CDR3 length is 13 residues. V was shortened by 9 bases and J by 0 bases, with 12 bases between the two germline ends. The germline V gene has CDR1 MNHEY and CDR2 SVGAGI. As regards this clone: Its target is not known.

Study results and caveats: What naive subsets generally showed was a larger estimated richness than memory subsets showed. Among donors, the sharing of clonotypes was expected to be influenced by sequencing depth. Sharing across four donors was seen in roughly 5.2% of naive CD4 clonotypes.

Investigators spread the genomic DNA of each subset evenly over several immunoSEQ plates. Clones were sequenced by immunoSEQ multiplex PCR, and TCRdb holds only the in-frame ones, with some missing. This table holds approximately 810,000 clones, 80% to 95% found once. Positive CCR7 selection of CD45RO-negative cells yielded the naive CD8 cells, and terminally differentiated effector memory CD45RA+ cells were excluded. The chain has TRBV6-5 and TRBJ2-7; D unresolved. The clonotype comes from a man aged 25 to 45 in good health. Sequenced: naive CD8+ T cells sorted from blood. The CDR3 DNA reads TGTGCCAGTAGTAGGTTGAGCTCCTACGAGCAGTACTTC. Residues: CASSRLSSYEQYF.